This T cell receptor beta chain derives from a study of CD8 T cells in ankylosing spondylitis (dated 2017 in TCRdb). Notes on the research overall: The study profiled T cell receptor beta repertoires in healthy donors and ankylosing spondylitis patients to find disease-linked TCR variants. In total, the full study cohort was made up of about 99 healthy donors and 25 to 30 ankylosing spondylitis patients. Samples of peripheral blood were taken, and for ankylosing spondylitis patients, synovial fluid was collected as well. Overall study outcomes, separate from this receptor: Significant enrichment of the disease-linked clones was reported in matched synovial fluid samples from ankylosing spondylitis patients. Some TCR beta motif variants had previously been reported in synovial fluid and blood of reactive arthritis patients, which suggested common disease-initiation mechanisms. In peripheral blood, the disease-linked clones were found at relatively low frequencies and had a CD8+ phenotype. A TCR beta motif of 7 or 8 highly homologous amino acid variants appeared characteristic of blood from ankylosing spondylitis patients.

The germline V gene yields SGHDT for CDR1 and YYEEEE for CDR2. Trimming removed 5 bases from V and 11 bases from J; the gene matches leave 3 bases unexplained. The CDR3 starts with the cysteine, ends with the phenylalanine, and has 13 residues. Here the CDR3 DNA is all that survives: 39 bases in frame from base 1. This clonotype was seen ten or more times. Its cognate antigen has yet to be identified. Base qualities are not provided; no much larger clone lies one nucleotide away. Data came from an Illumina HiSeq 2500. Quantitative 5'-RACE with molecular barcodes was used to prepare TCR beta libraries. The authors processed their data as follows. A new computational method, built on a probabilistic model of VDJ rearrangement, was used to identify disease-linked TCR variants. In TCRdb, the public reads were trimmed at Q25 with fastp and aligned with MiXCR, with productive beta chains retained. Merged by CDR3 protein, the rows form single entries marked with the most common genes and DNA. Clone size and V and J calls follow TCRdb, not the original study. The sample table holds some 150,000 distinct CDR3 sequences, of which more than 9.5% were seen once. The ten largest clones capture approximately 4% of the sample.

Sequenced: blood, either unsorted or a sorted T cell fraction (not recorded which). The rearrangement joined TRBV5-6 to TRBJ1-6, with TRBD1 matching 11 junction bases. The clonotype was recovered from a female donor with ankylosing spondylitis or in good health (not recorded which). DNA sequence: TGTGCCAGCAGTGGGACAGGGGGGCCACCCCTCCACTTT. This translates into CASSGTGGPPLHF.